What follows describes a single T cell receptor (beta chain). The data are from a study of blood T cell repertoires in COVID-19. Study-level information: Researchers got acute and convalescent COVID-19 samples from the United States, Italy and Spain. From T cells, B-cell-depleted T cells, or PBMCs came the material, which was cDNA or gDNA.

The V and J ends lost 2 bases and 5 bases respectively, with 15 bases between them. This CDR3 comprises 14 residues. CDR1 GTSNPN and CDR2 SVGIG come from the germline V gene (reference sequence). Study processing details: Reference gene primer amplification gave estimated nucleated cell counts. Measured with immunoSEQ multiplex PCR; TCRdb has only the in-frame clones, and not every one. V and J calls plus clone size are reproduced from that table; the DNA served to infer D and trimming. The sample yields around 400,000 clones, under 90% seen once. Participant ages covered about 18 to 89 years across 25 or so US areas.

This TCR derives from a woman aged 25 to 45 who had recovered from COVID-19. V is TRBV30 and J is TRBJ1-1; weak D call: TRBD1 (6 bases). Sequenced: PBMCs or T cells enriched from blood (not recorded which). The CDR3 nucleotides read TGTGCCTGGAGTCACGGGGGGCTACGGACTGAAGCTTTCTTT. Translating it yields CAWSHGGLRTEAFF.